Below, one TCR beta chain is given with its context. Germline V gives CDR1 LNHDA, CDR2 SQIVND (reference sequence). After removal of 7 bases from V and 5 bases from J, the junction contained 4 bases not matched to a gene. The CDR3 runs 12 residues. The sample is drawn from a study of cytomegalovirus exposure and HLA in healthy donors. Overall study: Researchers found that less than 90% of almost 400 genotyped donors fell within the Caucasian-associated ancestry cluster.

Primers: 60 Vbeta forward and 13 Jbeta reverse. TCRdb's table, derived via immunoSEQ multiplex PCR, lists solely in-frame clones and lacks some. The table counts just over 80,000 clones; about 1% lies in the top ten. The V call is TRBV19, the J call TRBJ1-1; 7 nucleotides line up with TRBD1. The sample comprised PBMCs. The sequence was collected from a woman in her 30s in good health and CMV-seronegative. The CDR3 region has the DNA TGTGCCAGTAAGGACAGGATGACTGAAGCTTTCTTT. It codes for CASKDRMTEAFF.